This T cell receptor beta chain was sequenced for a study of T cells after yellow fever vaccination (dated by TCRdb to between 2018 and 2021). In the study overall: Libraries from fractions with low cell numbers were prepared with the SMART-Seq v4 Ultra Low Input RNA kit. To track T-cell clones before and after primary and booster YFV17D yellow fever vaccination, bulk TCR alpha and beta repertoires were sequenced longitudinally. Two healthy male donors made up the cohort, one aged 18 to 30 years and the other aged 30 to 40 years. Blood was collected at multiple timepoints before and after primary and secondary immunization, and bulk PBMC replicates and cell subsets were isolated.

TCR cDNA was made using 5'RACE template switching, a step that added a universal primer site and unique molecular identifiers. cDNA synthesis was primed from both the TCR alpha and TCR beta constant segments. Library amplification used two PCR steps, and the second PCR step added sample barcodes and sequencing adapters. Libraries were sequenced on Illumina HiSeq 2500 (2x100 bp) or NovaSeq (2x150 bp). Concerning the study's data processing: MIGEC was used to demultiplex reads and collapse the reads into UMI consensus sequences, and MiXCR was used for V(D)J alignment. Vaccine-responding clonotypes were identified with edgeR using replicate PBMC samples, with FDR below 0.01 and a log2 fold change above 5 up to day 15 being required. Each bulk clonotype was labeled CD4 or CD8 based on which sequenced repertoire, CD4 or CD8, contained the clonotype at higher abundance. TCRdb applied fastp at Q25 and MiXCR to the public reads, then kept only in-frame beta chains. Every CDR3 protein is listed once, alongside the most common genes and DNA of its rows. TCRdb, rather than the study authors, made the V and J calls. In this sample the table shows fewer than 450,000 distinct CDR3 sequences, approximately 10% of which occur a single time. More than 15% of the sample is held by the ten biggest clonotypes.

A remark on this clonotype: No cognate antigen has been identified for it. No much larger clone exists at a distance of one base, and base qualities are not known.

Based on the germline V gene (reference sequence), the CDR1 and CDR2 sequences are LNHDA and SQIVND. V is clipped by 7 bases and J by 5 bases, and the sequence between their germline boundaries is 21 bases long. Inclusive of the bounding cysteine and phenylalanine, the CDR3 is 16 residues long. The DNA shown is the 48-base CDR3, in frame from base 1. Broader findings and caveats from the paper: Computational filtering was needed because FACS-sorted repertoires could contain abundant contaminating clonotypes from the bulk population. A small fraction of clonotypes showed up in both the CD4 and CD8 compartments, probably as a result of convergent recombination. Because only a couple of donors were included in the study, the extent to which the findings can be generalized is limited. Compared with the primary T-cell response, the secondary T-cell response was faster but weaker, reaching its peak on day 5 rather than on day 15. Most clones expanded after primary vaccination were re-detected after the booster (almost 97% of CD4 and 80% to 90% of CD8), suggesting broad memory maintenance.

The treatment or condition label, read with the paper, signifies: live attenuated yellow fever vaccine strain. At every blood-draw timepoint, two biological replicates of bulk PBMCs were collected. PBMCs were isolated from peripheral blood using a standard Ficoll-Paque protocol. TriZol was used to extract RNA from bulk PBMCs, from CD4 and CD8 fractions, and from dextramer-positive and dextramer-negative fractions. This clonotype was sampled from a man between 18 and 35 years old who received the YFV17D yellow fever vaccine. The starting material was PBMCs, obtained on the day of the first yellow fever vaccination. The receptor chain draws on TRBV19 and TRBJ1-5; TRBD1 is possibly the D segment (5 matching bases). The CDR3 amino acid sequence is: CASTPPSAGRDQPQHF. Here is the DNA: TGTGCCAGTACGCCGCCCTCCGCAGGGAGGGATCAGCCCCAGCATTTT.